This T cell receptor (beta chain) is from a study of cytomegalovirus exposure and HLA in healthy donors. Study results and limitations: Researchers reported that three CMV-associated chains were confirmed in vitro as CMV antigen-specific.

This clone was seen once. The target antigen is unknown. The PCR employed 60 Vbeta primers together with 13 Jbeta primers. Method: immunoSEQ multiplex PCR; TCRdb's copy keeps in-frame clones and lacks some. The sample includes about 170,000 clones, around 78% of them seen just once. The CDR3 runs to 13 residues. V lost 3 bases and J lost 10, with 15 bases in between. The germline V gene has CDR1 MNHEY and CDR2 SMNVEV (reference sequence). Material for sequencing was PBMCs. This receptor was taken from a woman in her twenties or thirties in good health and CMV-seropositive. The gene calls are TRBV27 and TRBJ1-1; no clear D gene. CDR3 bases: TGTGCCAGCAGTTTCTTGGTGCAAGGGAGAGCTTTCTTT. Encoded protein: CASSFLVQGRAFF.